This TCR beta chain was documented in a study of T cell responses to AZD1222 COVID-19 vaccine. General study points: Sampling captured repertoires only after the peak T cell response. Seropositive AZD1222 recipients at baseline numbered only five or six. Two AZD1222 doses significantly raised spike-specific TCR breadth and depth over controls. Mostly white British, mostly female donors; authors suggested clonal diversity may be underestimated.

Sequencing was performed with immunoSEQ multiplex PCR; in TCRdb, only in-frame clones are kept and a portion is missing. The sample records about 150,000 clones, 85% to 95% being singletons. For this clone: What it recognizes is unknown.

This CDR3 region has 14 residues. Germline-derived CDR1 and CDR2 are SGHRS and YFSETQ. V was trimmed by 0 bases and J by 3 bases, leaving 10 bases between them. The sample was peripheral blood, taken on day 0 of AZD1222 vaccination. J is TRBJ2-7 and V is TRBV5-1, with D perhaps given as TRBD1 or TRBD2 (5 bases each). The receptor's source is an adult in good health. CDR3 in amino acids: CASSLERGHYEQYF. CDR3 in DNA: TGCGCCAGCAGCTTGGAGAGGGGCCACTACGAGCAGTACTTC.